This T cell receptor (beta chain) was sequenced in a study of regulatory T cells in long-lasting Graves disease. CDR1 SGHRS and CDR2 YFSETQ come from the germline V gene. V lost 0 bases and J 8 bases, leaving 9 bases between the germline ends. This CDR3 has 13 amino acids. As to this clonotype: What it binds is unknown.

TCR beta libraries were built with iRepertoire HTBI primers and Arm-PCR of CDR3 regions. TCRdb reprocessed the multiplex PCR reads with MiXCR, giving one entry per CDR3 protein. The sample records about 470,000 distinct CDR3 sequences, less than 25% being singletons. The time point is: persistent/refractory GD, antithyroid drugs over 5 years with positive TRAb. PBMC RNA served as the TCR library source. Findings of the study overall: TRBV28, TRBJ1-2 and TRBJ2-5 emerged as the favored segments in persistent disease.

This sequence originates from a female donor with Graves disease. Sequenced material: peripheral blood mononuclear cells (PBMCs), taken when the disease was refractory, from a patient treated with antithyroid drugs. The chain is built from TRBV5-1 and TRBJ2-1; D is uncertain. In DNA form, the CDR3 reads TGCGCCAGCAGCTTGGGTTCCATGGATGAGCAGTTCTTC. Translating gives CASSLGSMDEQFF.